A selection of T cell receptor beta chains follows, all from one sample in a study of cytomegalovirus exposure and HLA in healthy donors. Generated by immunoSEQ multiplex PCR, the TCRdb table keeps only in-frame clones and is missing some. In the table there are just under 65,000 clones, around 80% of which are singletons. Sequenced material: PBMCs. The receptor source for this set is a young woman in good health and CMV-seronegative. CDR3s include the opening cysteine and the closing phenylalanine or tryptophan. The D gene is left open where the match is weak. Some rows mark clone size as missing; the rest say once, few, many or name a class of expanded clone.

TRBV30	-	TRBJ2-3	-	CAWSRRGSADTQYF	TGTGCCTGGAGTCGGAGGGGCTCGGCAGATACGCAGTATTTT
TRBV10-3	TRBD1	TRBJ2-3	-	CAISDSPGQAFLF	TGTGCCATCAGTGACTCACCGGGACAGGCCTTCCTTTTT
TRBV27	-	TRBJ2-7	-	CASRPTGINEQYF	TGTGCCAGCAGACCTACAGGGATCAACGAGCAGTACTTC
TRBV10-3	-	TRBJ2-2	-	CATEGRGELFF	TGTGCCACCGAGGGTAGAGGGGAGCTGTTTTTT
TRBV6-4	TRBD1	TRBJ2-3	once	CASSGGQGGSDTQYF	TGTGCCAGCAGTGGGGGACAGGGAGGTTCAGATACGCAGTATTTT
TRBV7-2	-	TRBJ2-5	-	CASSFKETQYF	TGTGCCAGCAGCTTTAAAGAGACCCAGTACTTC
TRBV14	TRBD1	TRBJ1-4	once	CASSQNDRVLRANEKLFF	TGTGCCAGCAGCCAGAACGACAGGGTGCTGAGAGCTAATGAAAAACTGTTTTTT
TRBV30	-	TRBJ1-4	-	CAWMRRVNEKLFF	TGTGCCTGGATGAGGAGAGTAAATGAAAAACTGTTTTTT
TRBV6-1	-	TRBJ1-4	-	CASGPPGLSNEKLFF	TGTGCCAGCGGACCACCGGGACTGAGTAATGAAAAACTGTTTTTT
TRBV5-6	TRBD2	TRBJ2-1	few	CASSPGLAGVSNEQFF	TGTGCCAGCAGCCCAGGACTAGCGGGAGTCTCGAATGAGCAGTTCTTC
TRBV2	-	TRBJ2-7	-	CASSEPGVSEQYF	TGTGCCAGCAGCGAACCCGGGGTTTCCGAGCAGTACTTC
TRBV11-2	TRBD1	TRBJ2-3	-	CASSTNRGSLDTQYF	TGTGCCAGCAGCACGAACAGGGGCTCTCTCGATACGCAGTATTTT
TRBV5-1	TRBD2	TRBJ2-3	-	CASSLTPSGGTDTQYF	TGCGCCAGCAGCTTGACGCCTAGCGGGGGGACAGATACGCAGTATTTT
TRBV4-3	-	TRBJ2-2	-	CASSQDGGLNTGELFF	TGCGCCAGCAGCCAAGACGGGGGTCTAAACACCGGGGAGCTGTTTTTT
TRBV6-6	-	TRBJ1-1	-	CASSYFRGANTEAFF	TGTGCCAGCAGTTACTTTCGGGGAGCGAACACTGAAGCTTTCTTT
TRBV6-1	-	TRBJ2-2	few	CASSESLNTGELFF	TGTGCCAGCAGTGAGAGTCTGAACACCGGGGAGCTGTTTTTT
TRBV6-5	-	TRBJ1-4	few	CASSYSRGNEKLFF	TGTGCCAGCAGTTACTCGCGCGGTAATGAAAAACTGTTTTTT
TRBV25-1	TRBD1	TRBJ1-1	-	CATRDRGHTEAFF	TGTGCCACTAGGGACAGGGGGCACACTGAAGCTTTCTTT
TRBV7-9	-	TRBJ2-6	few	CASSPRVAGANVLTF	TGTGCCAGCAGCCCCAGGGTAGCCGGGGCCAACGTCCTGACTTTC
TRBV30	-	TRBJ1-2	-	CAWSRDGGHYGYTF	TGTGCCTGGAGTAGGGATGGGGGCCACTATGGCTACACCTTC
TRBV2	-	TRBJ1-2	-	CASSERETFFGGYTF	TGTGCCAGCAGTGAAAGGGAGACATTTTTCGGCGGCTACACCTTC
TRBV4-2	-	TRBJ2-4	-	CASSQDAGGGGNIQYF	TGTGCCAGCAGCCAAGACGCGGGCGGGGGCGGGAACATTCAGTACTTC
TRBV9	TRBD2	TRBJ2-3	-	CASSALSGGPTDTQYF	TGTGCCAGCAGCGCCCTTAGCGGGGGCCCCACAGATACGCAGTATTTT
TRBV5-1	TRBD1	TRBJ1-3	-	CASSSGQASGNTIYF	TGCGCCAGCAGCTCGGGACAGGCCTCTGGAAACACCATATATTTT